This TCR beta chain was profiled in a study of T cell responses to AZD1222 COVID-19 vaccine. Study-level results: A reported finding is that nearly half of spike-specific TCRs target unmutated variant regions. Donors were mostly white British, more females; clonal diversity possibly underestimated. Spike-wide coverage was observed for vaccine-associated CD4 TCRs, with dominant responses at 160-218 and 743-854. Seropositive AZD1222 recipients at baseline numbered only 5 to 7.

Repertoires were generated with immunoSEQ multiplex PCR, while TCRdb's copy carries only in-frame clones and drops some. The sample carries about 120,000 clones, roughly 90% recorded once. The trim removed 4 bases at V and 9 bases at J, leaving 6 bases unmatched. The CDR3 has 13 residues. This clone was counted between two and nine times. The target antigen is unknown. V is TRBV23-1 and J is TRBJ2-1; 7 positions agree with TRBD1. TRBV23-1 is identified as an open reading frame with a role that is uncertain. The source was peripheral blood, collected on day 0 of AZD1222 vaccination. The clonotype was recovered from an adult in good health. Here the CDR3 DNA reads TGCGCCAGCAGTCTCCCGACAGGGAGTGAGCAGTTCTTC. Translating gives CASSLPTGSEQFF.